The rows below give T cell receptor beta chains drawn from one sample of a study of blood T cell repertoires in COVID-19. Clones were read by immunoSEQ multiplex PCR, and TCRdb kept only the in-frame ones, dropping some. The data contain roughly 670,000 clones, around 89% of them singletons. Sample: peripheral blood. Receptors were obtained from a woman aged 18-29 years with acute or convalescent COVID-19. Both conserved end residues are part of each CDR3. The D gene is left open where the match is weak. Where a row states a size, it is once, few, many or the class of an expanded clone; other rows omit it.

len	d_gene	v_gene	abundance	j_gene	CDR3nt	CDR3aa
15	TRBD1	TRBV30	NA	TRBJ1-2	TGTGCCTGGAGTCCCAAACAGACAGGGAGCTATGGCTACACCTTC	CAWSPKQTGSYGYTF
15	NA	TRBV7-2	NA	TRBJ2-1	TGTGCCAGCAGCTTTCGGAGAAGCTCCTACAATGAGCAGTTCTTC	CASSFRRSSYNEQFF
14	NA	TRBV6-5	once	TRBJ1-6	TGTGCCAGCAGTTATGAGGGGAGGAATTCACCCCTCCACTTT	CASSYEGRNSPLHF
13	NA	TRBV30	NA	TRBJ1-6	TGTGCCTGGATGGGGGGGGATAGTTCACCCCTCCACTTT	CAWMGGDSSPLHF
15	TRBD2	TRBV12-5	NA	TRBJ2-2	TGTGCTAGTGCCCTTTACGGGGGGGCGACCGGGGAGCTGTTTTTT	CASALYGGATGELFF
14	TRBD1	TRBV6-5	NA	TRBJ2-7	TGTGCCAGCAGTCAGGGGACAGGGGACTACGAGCAGTACTTC	CASSQGTGDYEQYF
12	NA	TRBV29-1	NA	TRBJ1-2	TGCAGCGTTGACCGGACAGACTATGGCTACACCTTC	CSVDRTDYGYTF
13	NA	TRBV2	NA	TRBJ2-7	TGTGCCAGCAGTGAAAATCGAGGCGGGGAGCAGTACTTC	CASSENRGGEQYF
14	NA	TRBV14	NA	TRBJ1-2	TGTGCCAGCAGCCAAGCAGGGATCCTCTATGGCTACACCTTC	CASSQAGILYGYTF
15	TRBD1	TRBV18	NA	TRBJ1-2	TGTGCCAGCTCACCGGGGGCAGGACAGGGGTATGGCTACACCTTC	CASSPGAGQGYGYTF
18	NA	TRBV5-1	NA	TRBJ2-3	TGCGCCAGCAGCTTGGAAGTTTTTGGACTCCTCGGCACAGATACGCAGTATTTT	CASSLEVFGLLGTDTQYF
13	TRBD1	TRBV9	NA	TRBJ1-1	TGTGCCAGCAGCGAACAGGGGTGGACTGAAGCTTTCTTT	CASSEQGWTEAFF
14	NA	TRBV6-1	NA	TRBJ1-5	TGTGCCAGCAGTGACGGGCAGGGTTCTCAGCCCCAGCATTTT	CASSDGQGSQPQHF
13	TRBD1	TRBV6-5	NA	TRBJ1-1	TGTGCCAGCTACGGGACAGTGAACACTGAAGCTTTCTTT	CASYGTVNTEAFF
17	TRBD2	TRBV4-1	NA	TRBJ2-5	TGCGCCAGCAGCCATTACAAGCGGGGGAGCCTCCAAGAGACCCAGTACTTC	CASSHYKRGSLQETQYF
14	NA	TRBV6-5	NA	TRBJ1-4	TGTGCCAGCAGTTACAGGGTAGCGAGGGAAAAACTGTTTTTT	CASSYRVAREKLFF
15	NA	TRBV4-2	once	TRBJ2-1	TGTGCCAGCAGCCTCACCCAGGACGGGGGCAATGAGCAGTTCTTC	CASSLTQDGGNEQFF
15	TRBD1	TRBV6-5	NA	TRBJ2-1	TGTGCCAGCAGTTACAGGTTCATGACAGGGACTGAGCAGTTCTTC	CASSYRFMTGTEQFF
14	TRBD1	TRBV5-1	NA	TRBJ2-3	TGCGCCAGCAGCCAAGGACAGGGTTCAGATACGCAGTATTTT	CASSQGQGSDTQYF
17	TRBD1	TRBV3-1/TRBV3-2	NA	TRBJ2-7	TGTGCCAGCAGCCAAGATCAGGGGGACAGCCTTTTGATTGCGCAGTACTTC	CASSQDQGDSLLIAQYF
20	TRBD2	TRBV4-3	NA	TRBJ2-3	TGCGCCAGCAGCCAAGAGTGGGGAGGGGCTAGCGGGGGACTCACAGATACGCAGTATTTT	CASSQEWGGASGGLTDTQYF
13	NA	TRBV21-1	NA	TRBJ2-1	TGTGCCAGCAGCAGACACAGAAACAATGAGCAGTTCTTC	CASSRHRNNEQFF
15	NA	TRBV7-2	NA	TRBJ2-4	TGTGCCAGCAGCTTAGGGGGCTTAGCCAAAAACATTCAGTACTTC	CASSLGGLAKNIQYF
13	TRBD1	TRBV18	NA	TRBJ2-3	TGTGCCAGCCGGGACAGGGGCACAGATACGCAGTATTTT	CASRDRGTDTQYF
15	NA	TRBV19	NA	TRBJ2-4	TGTGCCAGTAGTATAGATCTGGGCAGGCGGGACATTCAGTACTTC	CASSIDLGRRDIQYF
16	TRBD1	TRBV6-1	NA	TRBJ1-4	TGTGCCAGCAGTGAAGCTGCCGGGACAGGGAATGAAAAACTGTTTTTT	CASSEAAGTGNEKLFF
15	TRBD2	TRBV4-3	NA	TRBJ2-7	TGCGCCAGCAGCCAAGACTCCGGACTAGACTACGAGCAGTACTTC	CASSQDSGLDYEQYF